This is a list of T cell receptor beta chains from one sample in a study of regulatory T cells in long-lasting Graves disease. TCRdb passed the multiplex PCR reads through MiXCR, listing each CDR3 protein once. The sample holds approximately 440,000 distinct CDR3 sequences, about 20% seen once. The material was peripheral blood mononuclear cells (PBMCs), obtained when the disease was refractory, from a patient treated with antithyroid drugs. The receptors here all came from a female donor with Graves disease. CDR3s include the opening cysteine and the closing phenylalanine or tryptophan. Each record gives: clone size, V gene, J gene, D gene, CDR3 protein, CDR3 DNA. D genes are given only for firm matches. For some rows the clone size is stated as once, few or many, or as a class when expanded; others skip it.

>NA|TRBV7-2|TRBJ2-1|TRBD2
CASSLVRLAENNEQFF
TGTGCCAGCAGCTTAGTCCGACTAGCGGAAAACAATGAGCAGTTCTTC
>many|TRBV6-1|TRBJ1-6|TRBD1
CASRPGQGRSNSPLHF
TGTGCCAGCAGACCCGGACAGGGCAGGTCGAATTCACCCCTCCACTTT
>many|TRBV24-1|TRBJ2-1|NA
CATTDPNQIEQFF
TGTGCCACCACCGACCCCAATCAAATTGAGCAGTTCTTC
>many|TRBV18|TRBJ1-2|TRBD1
CASSPRQGGNYGYTF
TGTGCCAGCTCACCTAGACAGGGCGGAAACTATGGCTACACCTTC
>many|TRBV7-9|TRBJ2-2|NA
CASSGGPLNTGELFF
TGTGCCAGCAGCGGGGGACCGCTGAACACCGGGGAGCTGTTTTTT
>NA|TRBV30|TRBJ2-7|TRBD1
CAWSYPGTGTYEQYF
TGTGCCTGGAGTTACCCCGGGACAGGGACCTACGAGCAGTACTTC
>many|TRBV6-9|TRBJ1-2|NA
CASSYGTSHGYTF
TGTGCCAGCAGTTATGGGACCTCTCATGGCTACACCTTC
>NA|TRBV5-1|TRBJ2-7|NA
CASSSLLGNGGEQYF
TGCGCCAGCAGCTCTCTACTGGGGAACGGGGGCGAGCAGTACTTC
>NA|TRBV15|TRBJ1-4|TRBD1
CATSGTQTGANEKLFF
TGTGCCACCAGCGGGACCCAAACAGGGGCTAATGAAAAACTGTTTTTT
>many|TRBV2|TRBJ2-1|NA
CASRGRETSYNEQFF
TGTGCCAGCAGGGGCCGGGAGACCTCCTACAATGAGCAGTTCTTC
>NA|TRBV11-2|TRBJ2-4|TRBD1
CASSRKGTGENIQYF
TGTGCCAGCAGCCGGAAGGGCACAGGGGAAAACATTCAGTACTTC
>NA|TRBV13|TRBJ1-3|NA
CASSRSVNSGNTIYF
TGTGCCAGCAGCAGAAGCGTGAACTCTGGAAACACCATATATTTT
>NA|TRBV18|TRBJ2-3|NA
CASSPQQDTQYF
TGTGCCAGCTCACCACAGCAAGATACGCAGTATTTT
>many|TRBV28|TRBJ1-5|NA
CASSQPVNPNQPQHF
TGTGCCAGCAGTCAGCCCGTCAACCCCAATCAGCCCCAGCATTTT
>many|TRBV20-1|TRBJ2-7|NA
CSARRDSYEQYF
TGCAGTGCTAGGCGGGATTCCTACGAGCAGTACTTC
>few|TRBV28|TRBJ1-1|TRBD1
CASSPGQGPPEAFF
TGTGCCAGCAGCCCGGGACAGGGACCTCCTGAAGCTTTCTTT